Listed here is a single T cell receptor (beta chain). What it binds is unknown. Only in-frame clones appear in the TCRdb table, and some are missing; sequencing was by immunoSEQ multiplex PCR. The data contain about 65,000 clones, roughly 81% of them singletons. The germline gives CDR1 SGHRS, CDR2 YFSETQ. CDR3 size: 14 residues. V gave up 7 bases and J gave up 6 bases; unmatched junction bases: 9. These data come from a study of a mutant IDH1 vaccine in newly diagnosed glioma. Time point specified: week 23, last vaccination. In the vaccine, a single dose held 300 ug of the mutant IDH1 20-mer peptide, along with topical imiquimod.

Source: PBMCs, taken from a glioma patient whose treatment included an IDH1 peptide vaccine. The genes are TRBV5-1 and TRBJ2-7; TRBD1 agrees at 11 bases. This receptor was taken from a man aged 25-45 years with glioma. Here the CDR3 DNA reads TGCGCCAGCCAGACCCGGACAGGGGGCGGCGAGCAGTACTTC. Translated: CASQTRTGGGEQYF.